A single sample is the source of the 22 T cell receptor beta chains below, sequenced in a study of neurological immune-mediated disorders. Each CDR3 protein is one row after TCRdb ran MiXCR on the 5' RACE reads. This table holds 78,000 or so distinct CDR3 sequences, roughly 4.8% found once. Sequencing was done on a sample of PBMCs. The receptors here all came from a woman in her 30s with multiple sclerosis.

This clonotype was recorded many times. The chain recombines TRBV15 with TRBJ1-1; no reliable D call. V gave up 0 bases and J gave up 3 bases, with 5 bases separating them. The CDR3 extends over 13 amino acids. CDR1 LNHNV and CDR2 YYDKDF come from the germline V gene (reference sequence). CDR3 nucleotides: TGTGCCACCAGCAGAGACAGATACACTGAAGCTTTCTTT. Translating gives CATSRDRYTEAFF.

This clonotype was picked up many times. This chain links TRBV5-1 with TRBJ2-7; D ambiguous. The CDR3 is made up of 11 amino acids. Germline V gene sequence: CDR1 SGHRS, CDR2 YFSETQ. Trimming removed 3 bases at V and 3 bases at J, with 4 bases between. CDR3 in amino acids: CASSSLYEQYF. CDR3 nucleotides: TGCGCCAGCAGCTCCCTCTACGAGCAGTACTTC.

At least ten counts were recorded for this clonotype. The CDR3 reads CASTSGEIETQYF. CDR3 in DNA: TGTGCCAGCACCTCTGGTGAGATAGAGACCCAGTACTTC. This rearrangement joins TRBV12-3 or TRBV12-4 to TRBJ2-5; D unclear. With 7 bases removed from V and 4 bases from J, the gap between germline ends came to 13 bases. This CDR3 comprises 13 residues.

The gene calls are TRBV5-6 and TRBJ2-5, with D perhaps TRBD1 (6 bases). The V end was cut by 6 bases, the J end by 9 bases, with 18 bases between. Per germline, CDR1 SGHDT and CDR2 YYEEEE. The CDR3 has 13 amino acids. CDR3 coding DNA: TGTGCCAGCACCCTTAGGACAGCACTATCCCAGTACTTC. Its translation is CASTLRTALSQYF.

The table lists this clonotype with many counts. The chain carries TRBV5-1 and TRBJ2-1; 9 bases agree with TRBD1. Trimming at V came to 1 base and at J to 6 bases, leaving 8 bases not matched to a gene. CDR1 and CDR2 (germline): SGHRS, YFSETQ. The CDR3 length is 16 residues. CDR3 DNA: TGCGCCAGCAGCTTGAAGGTAACAGGGGGCTTCAATGAGCAGTTCTTC. Its translation is CASSLKVTGGFNEQFF.

The chain combines TRBV12-2 with TRBJ1-1; the table's D call of TRBD1 was not tested on the DNA. TRBV12-2 is marked as a pseudogene. The CDR3 spans 17 residues. CDR3 sequence reads: CASRLGSTGTETTEAFF. DNA for the CDR3: TGTGCAAGTCGCTTAGGGAGTACCGGGACAGAGACCACTGAAGCTTTCTTT.

Ten or more counts support this clonotype. V usage is TRBV20-1 and J usage is TRBJ1-3; D is unclear. The CDR3 loop spans 14 amino acids. Germline V gene data show CDR1 as DFQATT and CDR2 as SNEGSKA (reference sequence). Trimming pared 3 bases from V and 0 bases from J, leaving 9 bases between. CDR3 loop: CSASPGYSGNTIYF. The CDR3 DNA is TGCAGTGCTAGTCCCGGATACTCTGGAAACACCATATATTTT.

This clonotype was found many times. The chain employs TRBV7-8 and TRBJ1-2, with no clear D. V lost 1 base and J lost 6, with 15 bases in between. The germline gives CDR1 SGHVS, CDR2 FQNEAQ. The CDR3 has 15 amino acids. The CDR3 nucleotides read TGTGCCAGCAGCTTAGGGTCAAGATCAGACCATGGCTACACCTTC. It specifies CASSLGSRSDHGYTF.

This clonotype was seen at least ten times. The chain joins TRBV7-6 to TRBJ1-6; no reliable D call. The CDR3 runs 13 residues. Germline-derived CDR1 and CDR2 are SGHVS and FNYEAQ. Between the trimmed V and J ends, which lost 5 bases and 13 bases, there was a span of 15 bases. The CDR3 here is CASSADGSRPLHF. CDR3 coding DNA: TGTGCCAGCAGCGCGGATGGATCGAGGCCCCTCCACTTT.

Only one count was recorded for this clonotype. A much larger clone differs by one base, so this may be a read error. The chain employs TRBV27 and TRBJ2-3; D is tentatively TRBD1 or TRBD2 (5 bases each). CDR3 length: 17 amino acids. Germline V gene sequence: CDR1 MNHEY, CDR2 SMNVEV (reference sequence). CDR3 region: CANSFSSGRPSTDTQYF. As DNA, the CDR3 is TGTGCCAACAGTTTTAGCTCGGGACGGCCTAGCACAGATACGCAGTATTTT.

This clonotype was detected a few times. The gene calls are TRBV10-3 and TRBJ1-5; no firm D call. Germline CDR1 ENHRY, CDR2 SYGVKD. This CDR3 has 15 amino acids. V lost 0 bases, J lost 8 bases, and 14 bases lay in between. The CDR3 is CAISESEGSVEPQHF. Written as DNA, the CDR3 is TGTGCCATCAGTGAGTCCGAGGGAAGTGTTGAGCCCCAGCATTTT.

CDR3 sequence (DNA): TGTGCCAGCAGTTTCCGGGATAAGTGGTTCGAGCAGTACTTC. Translation: CASSFRDKWFEQYF. The chain carries TRBV28 and TRBJ2-7; a possible D gene is TRBD2 (5 bases). Trimming took off 3 bases at V and 6 bases at J, with 15 bases between the two ends. Germline values: CDR1 MDHEN, CDR2 SYDVKM. The CDR3 covers 14 residues.

This clonotype was detected ten times or more. The CDR3 loop reads CASSHRQAPYEQYV. CDR3 coding DNA: TGCGCCAGCAGCCACAGGCAGGCTCCATACGAGCAGTACGTC. The chain recombines TRBV5-1 with TRBJ2-7; D may be TRBD1 (5 bases). The CDR3 consists of 14 residues. Germline CDR1 SGHRS, CDR2 YFSETQ. V lost 4 bases and J lost 4, with 15 bases in between.

The sample holds many counts of this clonotype. This chain links TRBV20-1 with TRBJ2-3; 9 nucleotides agree with TRBD2. This CDR3 has 16 amino acids. Trimming took 1 base from V and 2 from J; bases not matched to a gene: 7. CDR1 and CDR2 from the germline V gene are DFQATT and SNEGSKA (reference sequence). CDR3 DNA sequence: TGCAGTGCTAGAGTCCCCAGCGGGGGGACCACAGATACGCAGTATTTT. Amino acids: CSARVPSGGTTDTQYF.

This clonotype appeared many times. The V and J genes are TRBV5-1 and TRBJ2-3, with unresolved D. This CDR3 region has 12 residues. V was pared by 3 bases and J by 4 bases, with 6 bases between. Germline V gene sequence: CDR1 SGHRS, CDR2 YFSETQ. CDR3 region: CASSSLADTQYF. The CDR3 DNA follows: TGCGCCAGCAGCTCTCTAGCAGATACGCAGTATTTT.

This clonotype occurred many times. The J gene is TRBJ2-7, the V gene TRBV6-2 or TRBV6-3, with TRBD1 matching over 10 bases. With 6 bases clipped from V and 4 bases from J, the junction kept 6 bases outside the gene matches. CDR1 MNHEY and CDR2 SVGEGT come from the germline V gene. The CDR3 runs 14 residues. The DNA of the CDR3 is TGTGCCAGCAGAATGACAGGGGGCTGGTACGAGCAGTACTTC. Its protein product is CASRMTGGWYEQYF.

This clonotype was observed a single time. The chain couples TRBV5-5 to TRBJ2-1; 10 nucleotides align to TRBD1. V dropped 3 bases and J dropped 5; count of bases not matched to a gene: 5. Germline V lookup: CDR1 SGHKS, CDR2 YYEKEE (reference sequence). CDR3 length: 15 residues. CDR3 amino acids: CASSSPGQGHNEQFF. The CDR3 nucleotides read TGTGCCAGCAGCTCCCCGGGACAGGGGCACAATGAGCAGTTCTTC.

This clonotype was picked up many times. The chain joins TRBV20-1 to TRBJ1-5, with no clear D. Germline assignment: CDR1 DFQATT and CDR2 SNEGSKA (reference sequence). Deletions cut 0 bases from V and 3 bases from J, with 12 bases between. This CDR3 contains 15 residues. The CDR3 region is CSAREGEVNNQPQHF. CDR3 nucleotide sequence: TGCAGTGCTAGAGAGGGAGAGGTTAACAATCAGCCCCAGCATTTT.

The chain links TRBV30 to TRBJ2-3; TRBD1 matches 7 bases. The CDR3 has 17 amino acids. Trimming removed 2 bases from V and 2 bases from J; junction bases left unmatched: 13. Germline assignment: CDR1 GTSNPN and CDR2 SVGIG (reference sequence). Written as DNA, the CDR3 is TGTGCCTGGAGTCCACCCCCGGGACAGAGATACACAGATACGCAGTATTTT. It is translated as CAWSPPPGQRYTDTQYF.

The chain links TRBV12-3 or TRBV12-4 to TRBJ2-6; D is uncertain. V was shortened by 6 bases and J by 0 bases, with 6 bases between the two germline ends. The CDR3 runs to 14 residues. CDR3 sequence: CASSRSSGANVLTF. Here the CDR3 DNA reads TGTGCCAGCAGCCGGAGCTCTGGGGCCAACGTCCTGACTTTC.

This clonotype has a count of ten or more. This rearrangement joins TRBV20-1 to TRBJ2-1, with 11 bases identical to TRBD2. The trim removed 6 bases at V and 3 bases at J, leaving 1 base unmatched. Germline assignment: CDR1 DFQATT and CDR2 SNEGSKA (reference sequence). The CDR3 loop spans 13 amino acids. CDR3 nucleotide sequence: TGCAGTGCAGGACTAGCGGGCTACAATGAGCAGTTCTTC. This gives the protein CSAGLAGYNEQFF.

The chain is built from TRBV5-1 and TRBJ2-7, with 7 nucleotides matching TRBD1. Trimming at V came to 1 base and at J to 0 bases, leaving 4 bases not matched to a gene. Per germline, CDR1 SGHRS and CDR2 YFSETQ. The CDR3 is made up of 15 amino acids. DNA of the CDR3: TGCGCCAGCAGCTTGAACCGGGACAGCTCCTACGAGCAGTACTTC. The encoded protein is CASSLNRDSSYEQYF.